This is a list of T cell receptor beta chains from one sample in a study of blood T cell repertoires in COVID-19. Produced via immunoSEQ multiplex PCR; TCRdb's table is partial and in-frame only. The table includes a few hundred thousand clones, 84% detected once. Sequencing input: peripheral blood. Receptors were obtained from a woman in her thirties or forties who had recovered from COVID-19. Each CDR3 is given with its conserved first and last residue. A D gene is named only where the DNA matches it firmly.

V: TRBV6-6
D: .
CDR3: CASEQFSGNTIYF

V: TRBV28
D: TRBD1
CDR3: CASSSLEGALQPQHF

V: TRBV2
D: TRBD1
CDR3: CASSRDRWSTDSGNTIYF

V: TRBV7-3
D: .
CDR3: CASSSGLANEQFF

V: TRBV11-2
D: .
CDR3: CASSLLAGAGNTIYF

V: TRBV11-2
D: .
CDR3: CASSLSEQTEQYF

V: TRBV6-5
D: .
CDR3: CASRDISTDTQYF

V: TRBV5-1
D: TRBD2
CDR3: CASSFSQRGGGEQFF

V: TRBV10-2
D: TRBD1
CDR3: CASGRTGMGEQFF

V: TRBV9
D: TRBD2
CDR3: CASSAGTSGDTQYF

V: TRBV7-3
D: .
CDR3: CASSLSAGDQETQYF

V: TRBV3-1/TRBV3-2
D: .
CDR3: CASSQGGLNSPLHF

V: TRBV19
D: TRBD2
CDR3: CASTPSGLSGNEQFF

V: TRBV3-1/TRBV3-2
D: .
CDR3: CASSQVSVSYNEQFF

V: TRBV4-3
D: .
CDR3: CASSQEFIQGEAFF

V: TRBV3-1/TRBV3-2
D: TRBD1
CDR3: CASSQTGTVNNEQFF

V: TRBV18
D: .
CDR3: CASSPFPLATNEKLFF

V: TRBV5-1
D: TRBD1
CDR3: CASVGTGSGANVLTF

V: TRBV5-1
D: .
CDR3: CASSLSMGHLGYEQYF

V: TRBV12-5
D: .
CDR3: CASGYAPGTGELFF

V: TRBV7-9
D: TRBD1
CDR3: CASSPTDRGAFF

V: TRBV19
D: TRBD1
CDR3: CASSIETGGNSPLHF

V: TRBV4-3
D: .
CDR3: CASSQELGTGSHEQYF

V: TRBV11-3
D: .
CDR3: CASSLEGTQYF

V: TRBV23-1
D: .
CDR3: CASSQGILTISTIYF

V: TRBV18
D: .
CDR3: CASSPYQGLFTNEKLFF

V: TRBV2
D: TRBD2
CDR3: CASSEFLAGGPQYF

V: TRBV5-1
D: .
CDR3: CASSQGTITGELFF

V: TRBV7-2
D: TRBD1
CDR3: CASSRDRGMNGYTF

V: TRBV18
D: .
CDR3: CASSPFRVSDQPQHF

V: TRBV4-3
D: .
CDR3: CASSQDSGSYSSYNEQFF

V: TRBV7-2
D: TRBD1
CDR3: CASSLGQGVRYEQYF

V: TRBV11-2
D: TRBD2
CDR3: CASSLGHQRGFTDTQYF

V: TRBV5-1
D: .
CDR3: CASSGGSWGEQFF

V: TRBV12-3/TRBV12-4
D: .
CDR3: CASSYGGGDTQYF

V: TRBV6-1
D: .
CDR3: CASSDRIQTFYGYTF

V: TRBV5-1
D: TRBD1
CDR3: CASSDMDRDPQYF

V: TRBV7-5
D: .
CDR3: CARSIRDSLVPGANVLTF

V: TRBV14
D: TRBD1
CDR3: CASSRLAGQGINTEAFF

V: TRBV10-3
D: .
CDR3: CAISGEYQETQYF

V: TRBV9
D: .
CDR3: CASSAGSSTGNTIYF

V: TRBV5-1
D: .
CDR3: CASSSAEGYGYTF

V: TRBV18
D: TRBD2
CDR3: CASSQTSGGEETQYF

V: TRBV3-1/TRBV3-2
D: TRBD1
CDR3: CASSPNSGQGNTGELFF

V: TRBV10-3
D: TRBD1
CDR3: CAISEGTDYNEQFF

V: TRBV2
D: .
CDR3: CASSSLSYGYTF

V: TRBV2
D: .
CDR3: CASGGNRDEQYF

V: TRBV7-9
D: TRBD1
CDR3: CASSSNVRGTDTHYGYTF

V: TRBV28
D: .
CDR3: CASSPVQESSYEQYF

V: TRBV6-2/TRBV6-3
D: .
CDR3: CASSKQGIGELFF

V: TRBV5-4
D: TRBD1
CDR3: CASSLAGQMNTEAFF

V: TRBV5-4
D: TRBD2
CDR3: CASFTGLAQNNEQFF

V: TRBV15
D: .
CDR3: CATSRGTGLQFF

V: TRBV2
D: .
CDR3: CASSDTSANPYYGYTF

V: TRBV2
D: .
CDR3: CASSEMRDTQYF

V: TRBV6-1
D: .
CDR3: CASSEARTGTFGNTIYF

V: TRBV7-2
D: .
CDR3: CASSFGGFYEQYF